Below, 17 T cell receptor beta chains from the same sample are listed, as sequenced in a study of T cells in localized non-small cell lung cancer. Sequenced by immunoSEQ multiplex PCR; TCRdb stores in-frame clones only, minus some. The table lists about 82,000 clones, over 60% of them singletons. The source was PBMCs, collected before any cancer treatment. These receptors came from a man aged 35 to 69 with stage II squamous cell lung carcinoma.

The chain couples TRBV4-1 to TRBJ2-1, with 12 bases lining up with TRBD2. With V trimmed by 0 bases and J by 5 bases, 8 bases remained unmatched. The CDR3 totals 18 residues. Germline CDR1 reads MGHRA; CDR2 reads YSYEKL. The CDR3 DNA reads TGCGCCAGCAGCCAAGATCTAGCGGGAGGGCCGGTAGACAATGAGCAGTTCTTC. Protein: CASSQDLAGGPVDNEQFF.

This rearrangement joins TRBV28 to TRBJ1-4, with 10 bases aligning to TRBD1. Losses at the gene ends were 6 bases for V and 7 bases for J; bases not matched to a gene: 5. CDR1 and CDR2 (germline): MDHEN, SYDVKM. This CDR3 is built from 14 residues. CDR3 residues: CASRLTGGREKLFF. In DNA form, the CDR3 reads TGTGCCAGCAGACTGACAGGGGGCCGTGAAAAACTGTTTTTT.

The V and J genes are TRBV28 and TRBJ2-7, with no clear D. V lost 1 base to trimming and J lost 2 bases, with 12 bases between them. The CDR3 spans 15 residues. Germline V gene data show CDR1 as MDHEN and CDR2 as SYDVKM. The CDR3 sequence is CASSLYGRAAYEQYF. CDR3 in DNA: TGTGCCAGCAGTTTATATGGCAGAGCCGCCTACGAGCAGTACTTC.

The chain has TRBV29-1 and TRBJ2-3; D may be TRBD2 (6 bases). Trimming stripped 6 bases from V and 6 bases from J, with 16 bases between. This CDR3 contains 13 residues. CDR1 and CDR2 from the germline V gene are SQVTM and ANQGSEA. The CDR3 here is CSVGTPRRDTQYF. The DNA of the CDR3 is TGCAGCGTAGGGACTCCCCGGCGGGATACGCAGTATTTT.

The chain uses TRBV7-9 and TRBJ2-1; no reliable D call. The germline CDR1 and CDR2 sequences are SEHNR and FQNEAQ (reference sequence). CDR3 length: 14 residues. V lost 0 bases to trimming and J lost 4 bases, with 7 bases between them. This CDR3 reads CASSLAGVYNEQFF. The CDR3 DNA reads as TGTGCCAGCAGCTTAGCGGGCGTGTACAATGAGCAGTTCTTC. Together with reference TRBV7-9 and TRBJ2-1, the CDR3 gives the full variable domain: DTGVSQNPRHKITKRGQNVTFRCDPISEHNRLYWYRQTLGQGPEFLTYFQNEAQLEKSRLLSDRFSAERPKGSFSTLEIQRTEQGDSAMYLCASSLAGVYNEQFFGPGTRLTVL.

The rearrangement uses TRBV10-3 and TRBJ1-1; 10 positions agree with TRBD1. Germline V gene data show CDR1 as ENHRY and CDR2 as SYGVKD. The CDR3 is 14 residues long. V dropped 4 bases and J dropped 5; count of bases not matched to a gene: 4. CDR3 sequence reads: CAISGDRGRTEAFF. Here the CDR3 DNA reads TGTGCCATCAGTGGGGACAGGGGTCGGACTGAAGCTTTCTTT.

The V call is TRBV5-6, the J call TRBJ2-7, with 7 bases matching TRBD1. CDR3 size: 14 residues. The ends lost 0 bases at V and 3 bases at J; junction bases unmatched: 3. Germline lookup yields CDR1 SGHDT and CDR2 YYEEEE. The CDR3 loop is CASSLGDSSYEQYF. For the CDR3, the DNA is TGTGCCAGCAGCTTGGGGGACAGTAGCTACGAGCAGTACTTC.

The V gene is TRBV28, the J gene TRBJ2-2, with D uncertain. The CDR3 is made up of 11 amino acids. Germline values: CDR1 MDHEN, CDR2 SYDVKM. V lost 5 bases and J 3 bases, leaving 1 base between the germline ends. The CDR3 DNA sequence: TGTGCCAGCAGTCACACCGGGGAGCTGTTTTTT. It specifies CASSHTGELFF.

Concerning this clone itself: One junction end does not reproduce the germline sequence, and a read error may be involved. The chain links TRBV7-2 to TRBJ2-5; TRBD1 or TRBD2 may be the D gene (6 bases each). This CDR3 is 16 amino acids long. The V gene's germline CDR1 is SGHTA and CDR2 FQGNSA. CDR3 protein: CASSLGGPWGGETQYF. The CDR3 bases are TGTGCCAGCAGTTTAGGGGGGCCTTGGGGCGGGGAGACCCAGTACTTC.

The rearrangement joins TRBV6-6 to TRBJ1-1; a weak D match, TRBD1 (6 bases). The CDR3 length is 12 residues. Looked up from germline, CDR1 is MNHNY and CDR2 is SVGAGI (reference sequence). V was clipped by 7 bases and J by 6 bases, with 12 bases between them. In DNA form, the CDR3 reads TGTGCCAGCACTCCGGGGGGGCCTGAAGCTTTCTTT. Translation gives CASTPGGPEAFF.

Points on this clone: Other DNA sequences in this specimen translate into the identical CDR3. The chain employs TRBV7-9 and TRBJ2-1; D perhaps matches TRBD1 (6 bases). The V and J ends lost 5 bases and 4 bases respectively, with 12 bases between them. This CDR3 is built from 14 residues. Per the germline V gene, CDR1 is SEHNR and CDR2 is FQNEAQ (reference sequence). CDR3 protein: CASSPGHLYNEQFF. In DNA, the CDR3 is TGTGCCAGCAGCCCGGGACACCTATACAATGAGCAGTTCTTC.

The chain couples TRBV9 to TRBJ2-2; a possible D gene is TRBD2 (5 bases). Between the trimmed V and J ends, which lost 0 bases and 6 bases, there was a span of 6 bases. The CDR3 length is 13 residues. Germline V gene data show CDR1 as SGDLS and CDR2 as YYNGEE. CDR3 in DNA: TGTGCCAGCAGCGTAGACGGGGCCGGGGAGCTGTTTTTT. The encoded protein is CASSVDGAGELFF.

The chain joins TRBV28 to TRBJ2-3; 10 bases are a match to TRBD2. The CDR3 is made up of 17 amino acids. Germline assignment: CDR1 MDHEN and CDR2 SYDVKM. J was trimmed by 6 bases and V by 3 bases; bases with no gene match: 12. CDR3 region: CASSFGLAGGRTDTQYF. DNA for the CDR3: TGTGCCAGCAGTTTTGGGTTAGCGGGGGGCCGGACGGATACGCAGTATTTT.

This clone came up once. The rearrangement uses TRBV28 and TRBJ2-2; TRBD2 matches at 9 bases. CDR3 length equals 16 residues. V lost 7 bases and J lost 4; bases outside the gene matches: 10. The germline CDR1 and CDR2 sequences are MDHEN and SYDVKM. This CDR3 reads CASTRRLAGITGELFF. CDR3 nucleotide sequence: TGTGCCAGCACCCGGCGGCTAGCGGGAATCACCGGGGAGCTGTTTTTT.

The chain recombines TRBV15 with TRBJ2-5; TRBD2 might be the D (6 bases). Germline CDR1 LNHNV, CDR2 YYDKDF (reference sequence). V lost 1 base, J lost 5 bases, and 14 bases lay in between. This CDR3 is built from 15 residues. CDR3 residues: CATSRGPAGSETQYF. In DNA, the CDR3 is TGTGCCACCAGCAGAGGCCCGGCGGGGTCGGAGACCCAGTACTTC.

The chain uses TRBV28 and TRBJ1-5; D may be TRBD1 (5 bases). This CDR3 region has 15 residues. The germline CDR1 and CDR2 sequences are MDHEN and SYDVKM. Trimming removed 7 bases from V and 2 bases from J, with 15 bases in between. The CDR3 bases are TGTGCCAGCACCGAATCCCCACAGGGCAATCAGCCCCAGCATTTT. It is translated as CASTESPQGNQPQHF. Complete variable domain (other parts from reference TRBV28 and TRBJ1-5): DVKVTQSSRYLVKRTGEKVFLECVQDMDHENMFWYRQDPGLGLRLIYFSYDVKMKEKGDIPEGYSVSREKKERFSLILESASTNQTSMYLCASTESPQGNQPQHFGDGTRLSIL.

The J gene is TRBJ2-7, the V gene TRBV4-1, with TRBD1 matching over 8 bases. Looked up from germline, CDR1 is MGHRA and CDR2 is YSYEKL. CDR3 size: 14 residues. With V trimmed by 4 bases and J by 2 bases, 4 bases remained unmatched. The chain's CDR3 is CASSPGQGTYEQYF. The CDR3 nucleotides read TGCGCCAGCAGCCCAGGACAGGGAACCTACGAGCAGTACTTC.